The source of this TCR beta chain is a study of neurological immune-mediated disorders. There are many counts of this clonotype. Each CDR3 protein is one row after TCRdb ran MiXCR on the 5' RACE reads. The sample has 65,000 to 80,000 distinct CDR3 sequences, roughly 4.8% seen once. CDR1 is DFQATT and CDR2 is SNEGSKA in the germline V gene (reference sequence). Losses at the gene ends were 3 bases for V and 9 bases for J; bases not matched to a gene: 10. This CDR3 is 15 amino acids long. Unsorted libraries were prepared from 2 million PBMCs held at -80 C. Sequences were obtained from PBMCs. The receptor was derived from a woman aged 70-85 years with multiple sclerosis. The chain has TRBV20-1 and TRBJ1-6, with TRBD1 identical over 8 bases. The CDR3 DNA is TGCAGTGCTAGCCCTCGGACAGGGTATGGTTCACCCCTCCACTTT. Its translation: CSASPRTGYGSPLHF.